What follows are 10 T cell receptor beta chains derived from one specimen sequenced in a study of cytomegalovirus exposure and HLA in healthy donors. The PCR made use of 60 Vbeta and 13 Jbeta primers. Repertoires were generated with immunoSEQ multiplex PCR, while TCRdb's copy carries only in-frame clones and drops some. This sample carries approximately 110,000 clones, roughly 14% of them seen once, and the ten largest clones take 1.9%. The sample consisted of PBMCs. Receptor source: a woman under 30 in good health and CMV-seronegative.

The gene calls are TRBV27 and TRBJ1-4; 10 nucleotides match TRBD1. CDR1 is MNHEY, CDR2 SMNVEV, per germline (reference sequence). V dropped 3 bases and J dropped 8; count of bases not matched to a gene: 9. This CDR3 contains 16 residues. CDR3 DNA sequence: TGTGCCAGCAGTTTTCAAAGGACAGGGGGGTTCGAAAAACTGTTTTTT. This codes for CASSFQRTGGFEKLFF.

This clone has more than one count but fewer than ten. V is TRBV4-2 and J is TRBJ1-3; D is perhaps TRBD1 (6 bases). V dropped 1 base and J dropped 0 bases, with 16 bases sitting between them. Germline CDR1 is LGHNA and CDR2 is YNFKEQ. The CDR3 loop spans 18 amino acids. CDR3 nucleotide sequence: TGTGCCAGCAGCCAAGTTCCTCCAGGGGTATCCTCTGGAAACACCATATATTTT. This gives the protein CASSQVPPGVSSGNTIYF.

The table lists this clone with a few counts. The same CDR3 also results from other DNA sequences found in this sample. J is TRBJ1-1 and V is TRBV18, with TRBD1 matching over 8 bases. With 6 bases clipped from V and 2 bases from J, the junction kept 5 bases outside the gene matches. CDR3 length: 14 residues. The V gene's germline CDR1 is KGHSH and CDR2 LQKENI. CDR3 loop: CASSPDRVNTEAFF. CDR3 nucleotides: TGTGCCAGCTCCCCGGACAGGGTAAACACTGAAGCTTTCTTT.

The V call is TRBV2, the J call TRBJ2-2; tentatively, D is TRBD2 (7 bases). The germline V gene has CDR1 SNHLY and CDR2 FYNNEI. This CDR3 contains 16 residues. V was cut by 3 bases and J by 5 bases, with 16 bases left in between. CDR3 sequence reads: CASSERGPPGTGELFF. In DNA, the CDR3 is TGTGCCAGCAGTGAGCGGGGGCCCCCTGGGACCGGGGAGCTGTTTTTT. Full variable domain (rest looked up from reference TRBV2 and TRBJ2-2): EPEVTQTPSHQVTQMGQEVILRCVPISNHLYFYWYRQILGQKVEFLVSFYNNEISEKSEIFDDQFSVERPDGSNFTLKIRSTKLEDSAMYFCASSERGPPGTGELFFGEGSRLTVL.

The gene calls are TRBV5-1 and TRBJ2-1, with 7 bases aligning to TRBD1. V gave up 0 bases and J gave up 7 bases; unmatched junction bases: 7. This CDR3 has 15 amino acids. CDR1 and CDR2 (germline): SGHRS, YFSETQ. DNA for the CDR3: TGCGCCAGCAGCTTGGACAGGGGAAAATGGAATGAGCAGTTCTTC. This sequence encodes CASSLDRGKWNEQFF.

This clone was detected only a few times. This rearrangement joins TRBV11-3 to TRBJ2-7; a weak D match, TRBD1 (5 bases). The germline CDR1 and CDR2 sequences are SGHNT and YENEEA. Trimming took 1 base from V and 0 from J, leaving 7 bases between them. This CDR3 comprises 14 residues. CDR3 sequence: CASSLGTGSYEQYF. CDR3 in DNA: TGTGCCAGCAGCTTAGGTACAGGCTCCTACGAGCAGTACTTC.

The chain uses TRBV6-6 and TRBJ1-1; D ambiguous. With 4 bases removed from V and 0 bases from J, the gap between germline ends came to 9 bases. This CDR3 region has 14 residues. The germline V gene encodes CDR1 MNHNY and CDR2 SVGAGI (reference sequence). CDR3 region: CASSWRALNTEAFF. CDR3 DNA: TGTGCCAGCAGTTGGAGAGCGTTGAACACTGAAGCTTTCTTT.

This clone was observed a handful of times. The chain links TRBV14 to TRBJ2-7, with TRBD2 matching 9 bases. V lost 7 bases to trimming and J lost 4 bases; unmatched junction nucleotides: 8. The germline V gene has CDR1 SGHDN and CDR2 FVKESK. The CDR3 runs to 14 residues. The chain's CDR3 is CASNLAGRLYEQYF. The CDR3 DNA reads TGTGCCAGCAACCTAGCGGGAAGGTTGTACGAGCAGTACTTC.

The chain has TRBV6-1 and TRBJ1-2; D is ambiguous. Per the germline V gene, CDR1 is MNHNS and CDR2 is SASEGT. The CDR3 runs 12 residues. V was pared by 6 bases and J by 1 base, with 6 bases between. The CDR3 here is CASRRVNYGYTF. DNA of the CDR3: TGTGCCAGCAGAAGAGTTAACTATGGCTACACCTTC.

The rearrangement links TRBV4-1 to TRBJ2-4, with D hard to call. With 2 bases removed from V and 0 bases from J, the gap between germline ends came to 8 bases. CDR3 length: 15 residues. Looked up from germline, CDR1 is MGHRA and CDR2 is YSYEKL. The CDR3 protein is CASSQPRLAKNIQYF. The CDR3, as DNA: TGCGCCAGCAGCCAACCACGACTAGCCAAAAACATTCAGTACTTC.